This T cell receptor beta chain was captured in a study of blood T cell repertoires in COVID-19. Study details: Acute-phase and convalescent COVID-19 samples originated in the United States, Italy and Spain. Nucleic acid was either cDNA or gDNA, and it came from T cells, B-cell-depleted T cells, or PBMCs.

Trimming stripped 10 bases from V and 4 bases from J, with 22 bases between. Germline V CDR1 and CDR2: ENHRY, SYGVKD. This CDR3 contains 16 residues. In the authors' methods: Quantification of nucleated cells was approximated via reference gene primer amplification. Sequencing was performed with immunoSEQ multiplex PCR; in TCRdb, only in-frame clones are kept and a portion is missing. The V and J calls and the clone size are those of that table, but D and trimming were determined from the DNA. Of roughly 150,000 clones in the sample, roughly four fifths are singletons; the top ten hold about 11%. This clone was found a few times.

This clonotype was sampled from a human donor in a cohort sampled during active COVID-19. Sequences were obtained from peripheral blood. V usage is TRBV10-3 and J usage is TRBJ1-4; tentative D call: TRBD1 (6 bases). CDR3 in DNA: TGTGCCAGCCGGGTGGGATGGACAGTCAATAATGAAAAACTGTTTTTT. Its translation is CASRVGWTVNNEKLFF.